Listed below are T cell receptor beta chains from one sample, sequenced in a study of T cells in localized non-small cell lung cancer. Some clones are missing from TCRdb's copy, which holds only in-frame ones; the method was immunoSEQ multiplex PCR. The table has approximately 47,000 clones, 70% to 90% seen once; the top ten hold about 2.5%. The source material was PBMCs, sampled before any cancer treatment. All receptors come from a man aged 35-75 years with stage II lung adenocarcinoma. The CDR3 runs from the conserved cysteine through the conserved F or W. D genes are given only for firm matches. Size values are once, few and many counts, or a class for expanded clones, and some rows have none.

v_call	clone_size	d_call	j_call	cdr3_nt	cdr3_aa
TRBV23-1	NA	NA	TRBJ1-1	TGCGCCAGCAGTCAATCGGGGCGGCAGAACACTGAAGCTTTCTTT	CASSQSGRQNTEAFF
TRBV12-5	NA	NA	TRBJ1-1	TGTGCTAGTGGTTTCTCAGGAAACACTGAAGCTTTCTTT	CASGFSGNTEAFF
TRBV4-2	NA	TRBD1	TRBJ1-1	TGTGCCAGCAGCCCTCACCGGGACAGCTATCTTCCGGGCACTGAAGCTTTCTTT	CASSPHRDSYLPGTEAFF
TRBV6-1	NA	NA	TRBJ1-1	TGTGCCAGCAGTGAAGTCCCGGACACTGAAGCTTTCTTT	CASSEVPDTEAFF
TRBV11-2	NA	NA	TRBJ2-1	TGTGCCAGCACCCTAGACCCAACCCTCGAGCAGTTCTTC	CASTLDPTLEQFF
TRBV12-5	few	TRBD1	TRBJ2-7	TGTGCTAGTGGTTTCGGGACAGGGGATTACTACGAGCAGTACTTC	CASGFGTGDYYEQYF
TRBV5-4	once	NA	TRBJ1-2	TGTGCCAGCAGCTGGGACCCGCAGGGTTTCGACTATGGCTACACCTTC	CASSWDPQGFDYGYTF
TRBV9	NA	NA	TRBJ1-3	TGTGCCAGCAGCGCTACAGGGACTGGAAACACCATATATTTT	CASSATGTGNTIYF
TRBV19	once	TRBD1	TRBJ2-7	TGTGCCAGTAGTATCCGGACAGGGAACTCCTACGAGCAGTACTTC	CASSIRTGNSYEQYF
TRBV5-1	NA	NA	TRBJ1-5	TGCGCCAGCAGCCCAACTAGCAATCAGCCCCAGCATTTT	CASSPTSNQPQHF
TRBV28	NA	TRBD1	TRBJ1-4	TGTGCCAGCAGTTCAAGAGGACAGGGAAAACTGTTTTTT	CASSSRGQGKLFF
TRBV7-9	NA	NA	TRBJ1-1	TGTGCCAGCAGCTTACAGGGGAAGAACACTGAAGCTTTCTTT	CASSLQGKNTEAFF
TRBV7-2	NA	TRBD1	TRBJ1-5	TGTGCCAGCAGGCCGACAGGGGGATTGTTTCAGCCCCAGCATTTT	CASRPTGGLFQPQHF
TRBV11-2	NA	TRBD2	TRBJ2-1	TGTGCCAGCAGCTTGGGACTAGCGGAGATGAATGAGCAGTTCTTC	CASSLGLAEMNEQFF
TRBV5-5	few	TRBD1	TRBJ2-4	TGTGCCAGCAGCTTGGGACAGGGTCATGACATTCAGTACTTC	CASSLGQGHDIQYF
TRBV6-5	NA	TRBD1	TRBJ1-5	TGTGCCAGCAGTTACTCAGGGACAGGGTTGGGTCAGCCCCAGCATTTT	CASSYSGTGLGQPQHF
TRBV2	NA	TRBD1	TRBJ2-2	TGTGCCAGCAGTGAAGCGGACAGGACCGGGGAGCTGTTTTTT	CASSEADRTGELFF
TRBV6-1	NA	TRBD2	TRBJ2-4	TGTGCCAGCAGTGCGGGACTAGCGGGGGGAGAGGGTCAGTACTTC	CASSAGLAGGEGQYF
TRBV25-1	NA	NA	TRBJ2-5	TGTGCCAGCAGTGAGGCATGGATACACAAAGAGACCCAGTACTTC	CASSEAWIHKETQYF
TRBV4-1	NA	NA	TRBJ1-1	TGCGCCAGCAGCCAATTTCGGCCCACGACCACTGAAGCTTTCTTT	CASSQFRPTTTEAFF
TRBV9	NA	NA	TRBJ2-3	TGTGCCAGCAGCCTCCTGGGGGGGGCCACGTCCGATACGCAGTATTTT	CASSLLGGATSDTQYF
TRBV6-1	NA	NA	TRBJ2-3	TGTGCCACCTTAAAAATACAGGGTGCTGGAGATACGCAGTATTTT	CATLKIQGAGDTQYF
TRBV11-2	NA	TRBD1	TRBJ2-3	TGTGCCAGCAGACGGCCCGGGACAGGGCCAGATACGCAGTATTTT	CASRRPGTGPDTQYF
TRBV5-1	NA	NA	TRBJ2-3	TGCGCCAGCAGCCCTGGAAGGGGGGGCCCGGATACGCAGTATTTT	CASSPGRGGPDTQYF
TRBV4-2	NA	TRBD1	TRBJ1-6	TGTGCCAGCAGCCAAGGTACAGGGGGCGAGGTCTCACCCCTCCACTTT	CASSQGTGGEVSPLHF
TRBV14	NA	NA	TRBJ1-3	TGTGCCAGCAGCCAAGCCCTTAGAGACACCATATATTTT	CASSQALRDTIYF
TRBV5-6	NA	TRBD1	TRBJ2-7	TGTGCCAGCAGCTGGCCGACAGGGTCCCATAACGAGCAGTACTTC	CASSWPTGSHNEQYF
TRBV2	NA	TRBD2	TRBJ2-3	TGTGCCAGCGGGACTAGCGGGGTTTATACGCAGTATTTT	CASGTSGVYTQYF
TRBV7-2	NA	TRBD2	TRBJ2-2	TGTGCCAGCAGCTTTCGAGCGGGGGGGCTAAACACCGGGGAGCTGTTTTTT	CASSFRAGGLNTGELFF
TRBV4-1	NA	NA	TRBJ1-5	TGCGCCAGCAGCCAAGCCTGGAGGGACTCAGGCCTGCCCCAGCATTTT	CASSQAWRDSGLPQHF
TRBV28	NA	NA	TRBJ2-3	TGTGCCAGCAGTTTAGTGGCAGATACGCAGTATTTT	CASSLVADTQYF
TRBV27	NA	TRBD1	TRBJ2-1	TGTGCCAGCAGTTTAGGGACAGGCCCCTACAATGAGCAGTTCTTC	CASSLGTGPYNEQFF
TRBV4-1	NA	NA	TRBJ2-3	TGCGCCAGCAGCCAAGAGGACAGAAACACAGATACGCAGTATTTT	CASSQEDRNTDTQYF
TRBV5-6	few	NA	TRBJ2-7	TGTGCCAGCAATGATGGGGGGAACGAGCAGTACTTC	CASNDGGNEQYF
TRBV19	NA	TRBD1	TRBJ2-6	TGTGCCAGTAGTACCCACACAGGGGGCCGAACTGGGGCCAACGTCCTGACTTTC	CASSTHTGGRTGANVLTF
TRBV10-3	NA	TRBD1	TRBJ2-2	TGTGCCATCAGTTCCGGGACAGCTAACACCGGGGAGCTGTTTTTT	CAISSGTANTGELFF
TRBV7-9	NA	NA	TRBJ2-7	TGTGCCAGCAGCTTAACGGCAGAATCCTACGAGCAGTACTTC	CASSLTAESYEQYF
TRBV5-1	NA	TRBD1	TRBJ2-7	TGCGCCAGCAGCTTGACAGGGGGAGGCTACGAGCAGTACTTC	CASSLTGGGYEQYF
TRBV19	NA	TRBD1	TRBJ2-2	TGTGCCAGTAGTATGAAAGGGACAGGGGCCGGGGAGCTGTTTTTT	CASSMKGTGAGELFF
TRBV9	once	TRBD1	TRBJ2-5	TGTGCCAGCAGCGTAGAAACAGGGGGTGGAGAGACCCAGTACTTC	CASSVETGGGETQYF
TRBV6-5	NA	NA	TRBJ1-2	TGTGCCAGCAGTTATGGTGGCTACACCTTC	CASSYGGYTF
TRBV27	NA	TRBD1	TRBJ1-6	TGTGCCAGCAGGGGACAGGGGAATCCCTATTCACCCCTCCACTTT	CASRGQGNPYSPLHF
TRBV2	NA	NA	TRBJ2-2	TGTGCCAGCACCGAAGGGAGACAGTTCGCGAACACCGGGGAGCTGTTTTTT	CASTEGRQFANTGELFF
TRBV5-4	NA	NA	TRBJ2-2	TGTGCCAGCAGCCTAAACACCGGGGAGCTGTTTTTT	CASSLNTGELFF
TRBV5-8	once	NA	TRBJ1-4	TGTGCCAGCAGCTTCGGACACGCCGCAACTAATGAAAAACTGTTTTTT	CASSFGHAATNEKLFF
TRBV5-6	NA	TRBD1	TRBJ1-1	TGTGCCAGCAGCTTCGGCGTTCTACAGGGGGCGCGAACTGAAGCTTTCTTT	CASSFGVLQGARTEAFF
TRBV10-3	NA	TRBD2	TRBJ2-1	TGTGCCATCACCCCGGGACTAGCGGACTACAATGAGCAGTTCTTC	CAITPGLADYNEQFF
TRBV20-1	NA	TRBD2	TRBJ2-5	TGCAGTGCGCGGGAGGGAGAGACCCAGTACTTC	CSAREGETQYF
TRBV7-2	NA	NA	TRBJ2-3	TGTGCCAGCAGCTTAAGAGGGATTACAGATACGCAGTATTTT	CASSLRGITDTQYF
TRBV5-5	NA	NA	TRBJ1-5	TGTGCCAGCAGCGCGGCGGATGGGACCCACCGCAATCAGCCCCAGCATTTT	CASSAADGTHRNQPQHF
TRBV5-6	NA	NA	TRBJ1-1	TGTGCCAGCAGCCTAGGACGAACGAACACTGAAGCTTTCTTT	CASSLGRTNTEAFF
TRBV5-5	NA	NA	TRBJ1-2	TGTGCCAGCAGCTTGGTAGCCCCCCCCTCAGGGGTCCAGCCTAATGGTGGCTACACCTTC	CASSLVAPPSGVQPNGGYTF